This T cell receptor beta chain derives from a study of cytomegalovirus exposure and HLA in healthy donors. With respect to this clone: What it binds is not known.

Here immunoSEQ multiplex PCR was the method, and the copy in TCRdb shows in-frame clones only, minus some. This sample has about 120,000 clones, with nearly 90% found just once. The CDR3 has 14 amino acids. The V end was cut by 1 base, the J end by 3 bases, with 9 bases between. Per germline, CDR1 SGHTA and CDR2 FQGNSA. Overall study findings and caveats: Altogether, some 170 TCR beta chains were recorded as cytomegalovirus-associated.

Sequences were obtained from PBMCs. V is TRBV7-2 and J is TRBJ1-2; maybe TRBD1 (5 bases). This receptor was taken from a woman under 30 in good health and CMV-seronegative. The CDR3 region has the DNA TGTGCCAGCAGCTTAGGACCACAGGACTATGGCTACACCTTC. It translates to CASSLGPQDYGYTF. The entire variable domain, with the rest obtained from reference TRBV7-2 and TRBJ1-2, is as follows: GAGVSQSPSNKVTEKGKDVELRCDPISGHTALYWYRQSLGQGLEFLIYFQGNSAPDKSGLPSDRFSAERTGGSVSTLTIQRTQQEDSAVYLCASSLGPQDYGYTFGSGTRLTVV.